Presented here are 19 T cell receptor beta chains from one specimen sequenced in a study of cytomegalovirus exposure and HLA in healthy donors. With 60 Vbeta and 13 Jbeta primers, the PCR was carried out. The assay was immunoSEQ multiplex PCR, and TCRdb's table has in-frame clones only and misses some. Among 69,000 or so clones listed, 75% to 80% were seen once. Sequenced sample: PBMCs. The receptor source for this set is a man aged 18 to 29 in good health and CMV-seronegative.

The chain is built from TRBV5-1 and TRBJ2-1; TRBD2 matches at 8 bases. V gave up 4 bases and J gave up 2 bases; unmatched junction bases: 8. Germline-derived CDR1 and CDR2 are SGHRS and YFSETQ. This CDR3 spans 16 amino acids. The CDR3 protein is CASSPGREGPYNEQFF. CDR3 coding DNA: TGCGCCAGCAGCCCAGGACGGGAGGGCCCCTACAATGAGCAGTTCTTC.

This chain joins TRBV9 and TRBJ1-2; perhaps TRBD1 as D (5 bases). V was pared by 3 bases and J by 3 bases, with 9 bases between. Germline V gene lookup returns CDR1 SGDLS and CDR2 YYNGEE. CDR3 length: 13 residues. The CDR3 sequence: CASSGTPYYGYTF. DNA of the CDR3: TGTGCCAGCAGCGGGACACCGTACTATGGCTACACCTTC.

This clone was seen a handful of times. The V and J genes are TRBV14 and TRBJ1-1; a possible D gene is TRBD1 (6 bases). Trimming removed 2 bases at V and 0 bases at J, with 16 bases between. The CDR3 is made up of 17 amino acids. The V gene's germline CDR1 is SGHDN and CDR2 FVKESK. This chain's CDR3 is CASSQSDWAGVNTEAFF. CDR3 coding DNA: TGTGCCAGCAGCCAATCTGACTGGGCAGGGGTGAACACTGAAGCTTTCTTT.

The chain joins TRBV28 to TRBJ2-5, with 7 bases that match TRBD2. The germline V gene encodes CDR1 MDHEN and CDR2 SYDVKM. The CDR3 sequence is 13 residues long. V shed 1 base, J shed 5 bases, and the junction held 1 base outside the gene matches. DNA of the CDR3: TGTGCCAGCAGTTTATTTAGCGGGGAGACCCAGTACTTC. Translating gives CASSLFSGETQYF.

This clone was seen a handful of times. The chain couples TRBV6-1 to TRBJ1-6; the match to TRBD1 covers 7 bases. V dropped 0 bases and J dropped 15; count of bases not matched to a gene: 17. This CDR3 spans 17 amino acids. Per the germline V gene, CDR1 is MNHNS and CDR2 is SASEGT. CDR3 nucleotides: TGTGCCAGCAGTGAAGCCCATACAGGGGAGAGTTCATCCCGCCTCCACTTT. Its translation: CASSEAHTGESSSRLHF.

The chain is built from TRBV7-8 and TRBJ2-5; 8 bases map to TRBD2. Trimming at V came to 7 bases and at J to 2 bases, leaving 12 bases not matched to a gene. In germline, CDR1 is SGHVS, CDR2 FQNEAQ. The CDR3 has 16 residues. CDR3 amino acids: CASTPGALAAQETQYF. For the CDR3, the DNA is TGTGCCAGCACCCCAGGGGCACTAGCGGCTCAAGAGACCCAGTACTTC.

In this sample, this clone turned up a few times. The J gene is TRBJ1-1, the V gene TRBV5-4, with D perhaps TRBD1 (5 bases). Per the germline V gene, CDR1 is SGHNT and CDR2 is YYREEE (reference sequence). This CDR3 contains 13 residues. Trimming removed 0 bases from V and 6 bases from J, with 9 bases in between. The CDR3 sequence is CASSLVGVPEAFF. The CDR3 region has the DNA TGTGCCAGCAGCTTGGTAGGGGTCCCTGAAGCTTTCTTT.

The chain uses TRBV7-9 and TRBJ1-4; D gene unclear. V was shortened by 1 base and J by 0 bases, with 6 bases between the two germline ends. CDR3 length equals 15 residues. The germline gives CDR1 SEHNR, CDR2 FQNEAQ (reference sequence). The CDR3 bases are TGTGCCAGCAGCTTAGTGAGGGCAACTAATGAAAAACTGTTTTTT. It specifies CASSLVRATNEKLFF.

The chain links TRBV6-5 to TRBJ2-7; 7 positions agree with TRBD1. CDR3 size: 14 residues. Germline lookup yields CDR1 MNHEY and CDR2 SVGAGI. The V gene end was trimmed by 0 bases and the J gene end by 5 bases; junction bases not matched to a gene: 4. The CDR3 region has the DNA TGTGCCAGCAGTTACTCTAGGGGGCGTAACGAGCAGTACTTC. This encodes CASSYSRGRNEQYF.

The V and J genes are TRBV2 and TRBJ2-7; 7 positions agree with TRBD1. Trimming at V came to 7 bases and at J to 3 bases, leaving 0 bases not matched to a gene. Looked up from germline, CDR1 is SNHLY and CDR2 is FYNNEI. This CDR3 spans 11 amino acids. DNA for the CDR3: TGTGCCAGCACAGGGGGCTACGAGCAGTACTTC. This encodes CASTGGYEQYF.

V is TRBV6-1 and J is TRBJ2-3, with 9 bases that match TRBD2. CDR1 and CDR2 (germline): MNHNS, SASEGT. V trimming: 7 bases; J trimming: 5 bases; junction bases outside the gene matches: 10. The CDR3 loop spans 15 amino acids. The CDR3 DNA follows: TGTGCCAGCAAGGATTCGGGACTAGCACAAGATACGCAGTATTTT. Protein sequence: CASKDSGLAQDTQYF.

The gene calls are TRBV5-4 and TRBJ2-3; the match to TRBD2 covers 13 bases. The CDR3 length is 15 residues. Germline V gene data show CDR1 as SGHNT and CDR2 as YYREEE (reference sequence). V shed 4 bases and J 6 bases; nucleotides not matched to a gene: 5. The chain's CDR3 is CASSPGLAGADTQYF. The CDR3 DNA sequence: TGTGCCAGCAGCCCCGGACTAGCGGGGGCCGATACGCAGTATTTT.

This clone was found once. The genes are TRBV29-1 and TRBJ1-5; 10 bases are shared with TRBD1. J lost 4 bases, V lost 4 bases, and 1 base had no gene match. Germline loops: CDR1 SQVTM, CDR2 ANQGSEA. This CDR3 comprises 13 residues. The CDR3 bases are TGCAGCGTTGGACAGGGGGCGAATCAGCCCCAGCATTTT. Translating gives CSVGQGANQPQHF.

The V gene is TRBV6-5, the J gene TRBJ2-2, with TRBD1 identical over 10 bases. The CDR3 sequence is 16 residues long. V gave up 4 bases and J gave up 4 bases; unmatched junction bases: 6. Germline CDR1 MNHEY, CDR2 SVGAGI. The CDR3 is CASSSPTGGGTGELFF. The CDR3, as DNA: TGTGCCAGCAGTTCCCCGACAGGGGGCGGCACCGGGGAGCTGTTTTTT.

The V and J genes are TRBV10-3 and TRBJ1-4; 7 positions match TRBD1. The J segment lost 7 bases and the V segment lost 5 bases, leaving 7 bases of the junction unmatched. The CDR3 is made up of 14 amino acids. In germline, CDR1 is ENHRY, CDR2 SYGVKD. The CDR3 coding sequence is TGTGCCATCAGTTCGACAGGGACGCGTGAAAAACTGTTTTTT. Its translation: CAISSTGTREKLFF.

The genes are TRBV14 and TRBJ1-1, with 7 bases identical to TRBD1. Trimming cost V 4 bases and J 5 bases; bases outside gene matches: 13. Germline values: CDR1 SGHDN, CDR2 FVKESK. This CDR3 comprises 16 residues. CDR3 amino acids: CASSLMRGPGRTEAFF. The CDR3 bases are TGTGCCAGCAGCCTAATGAGGGGGCCGGGTAGGACTGAAGCTTTCTTT.

CDR3 coding DNA: TGCGCCAGCAGTTGGCGGACAGGGGGCGCGTACAATGAGCAGTTCTTC. Translation: CASSWRTGGAYNEQFF. This chain links TRBV5-1 with TRBJ2-1; 11 bases align to TRBD1. This CDR3 has 16 amino acids. Per the germline V gene, CDR1 is SGHRS and CDR2 is YFSETQ. Germline trimming cut 5 bases from V and 4 bases from J; bases unmatched to any gene: 8.

This rearrangement joins TRBV28 to TRBJ2-7, with 8 bases fitting TRBD1. The V segment lost 5 bases and the J segment 6 bases; nucleotides outside the gene matches: 9. The V gene's germline CDR1 is MDHEN and CDR2 SYDVKM. The CDR3 covers 14 residues. Here the CDR3 reads CASSIPGTGAEQYV. The CDR3 DNA reads as TGTGCCAGCAGTATACCCGGGACAGGCGCCGAGCAGTACGTC.

This clone was detected only once. This chain uses TRBV7-3 with TRBJ1-3; perhaps TRBD1 as D (5 bases). Germline CDR1 is SGHTA and CDR2 is FQGTGA. The CDR3 spans 15 residues. Trimming took off 3 bases at V and 4 bases at J, with 13 bases between the two ends. CDR3 protein: CASSLGPAGGNTIYF. The CDR3 nucleotides read TGTGCCAGCAGCTTGGGGCCAGCTGGGGGAAACACCATATATTTT. The full variable domain, completed using reference TRBV7-3 and TRBJ1-3, is GAGVSQTPSNKVTEKGKYVELRCDPISGHTALYWYRQSLGQGPEFLIYFQGTGAADDSGLPNDRFFAVRPEGSVSTLKIQRTERGDSAVYLCASSLGPAGGNTIYFGEGSWLTVV.